Each of the 24 T cell receptor beta chains below was sequenced from the same sample in a study of T cell responses to AZD1222 COVID-19 vaccine. Here immunoSEQ multiplex PCR was the method, and the copy in TCRdb shows in-frame clones only, minus some. The sample carries approximately 79,000 clones, around four fifths recorded once. Sample: peripheral blood, taken 28 days after the second AZD1222 dose. These TCRs come from an adult who received the AZD1222 COVID-19 vaccine.

The rearrangement joins TRBV7-2 to TRBJ1-3; 11 positions agree with TRBD1. This CDR3 has 17 amino acids. Germline V gives CDR1 SGHTA, CDR2 FQGNSA. V dropped 0 bases and J dropped 0; count of bases not matched to a gene: 1. CDR3 in amino acids: CASSLAGTGGSGNTIYF. The CDR3 DNA follows: TGTGCCAGCAGCTTAGCAGGGACAGGGGGCTCTGGAAACACCATATATTTT.

The chain is built from TRBV7-9 and TRBJ2-2, with 11 nucleotides matching TRBD2. The CDR3 loop spans 16 amino acids. V was pared by 5 bases and J by 5 bases, with 7 bases of the junction left unmatched. Germline-derived CDR1 and CDR2 are SEHNR and FQNEAQ (reference sequence). The CDR3 nucleotides read TGTGCCAGCAGCCTGGGGCTAGCGGGAGGAACCGGGGAGCTGTTTTTT. Its protein is CASSLGLAGGTGELFF.

CDR3 region: CASSLGSGDTDTQYF. The CDR3 DNA is TGTGCCAGCAGCTTGGGCAGCGGGGACACAGATACGCAGTATTTT. V and J are TRBV5-8 and TRBJ2-3; TRBD2 agrees at 7 bases. This CDR3 has 15 amino acids. Germline trimming cut 0 bases from V and 2 bases from J; bases unmatched to any gene: 3. Per germline, CDR1 SGHTS and CDR2 YDEGEE.

The V and J genes are TRBV28 and TRBJ2-2; D unresolved. Trimming cost V 1 base and J 6 bases, with 0 bases left between them. This CDR3 comprises 11 residues. Germline V lookup: CDR1 MDHEN, CDR2 SYDVKM. CDR3 DNA sequence: TGTGCCAGCAGTTTATCCGGGGAGCTGTTTTTT. Translated: CASSLSGELFF. Drawing the rest from reference TRBV28 and TRBJ2-2, the complete variable domain is DVKVTQSSRYLVKRTGEKVFLECVQDMDHENMFWYRQDPGLGLRLIYFSYDVKMKEKGDIPEGYSVSREKKERFSLILESASTNQTSMYLCASSLSGELFFGEGSRLTVL.

This clone was detected once. V gene TRBV10-3 combines with J gene TRBJ2-1, with D possibly matching TRBD2 (6 bases). Trimming removed 8 bases from V and 2 bases from J, with 13 bases in between. CDR3 length equals 14 residues. Germline V gene lookup returns CDR1 ENHRY and CDR2 SYGVKD. The CDR3 loop reads CAIGGGTAYNEQFF. The CDR3 DNA reads TGTGCCATCGGAGGCGGGACTGCCTACAATGAGCAGTTCTTC.

This clone was seen a single time. This rearrangement joins TRBV4-2 to TRBJ2-7, with TRBD2 matching 7 bases. The CDR3 covers 15 residues. Losses at the gene ends were 8 bases for V and 1 base for J; bases not matched to a gene: 11. CDR1 and CDR2 (germline): LGHNA, YNFKEQ. The CDR3 is CASARGGGASYEQYF. CDR3 DNA sequence: TGTGCCAGCGCCCGGGGCGGGGGAGCATCCTACGAGCAGTACTTC.

The chain employs TRBV18 and TRBJ2-1; possible D gene TRBD2, 6 bases. The CDR3 is 16 amino acids. Germline V gene sequence: CDR1 KGHSH, CDR2 LQKENI. Trimming removed 0 bases from V and 6 bases from J, with 15 bases in between. The chain's CDR3 is CASSPPWDSESNEQFF. CDR3 DNA: TGTGCCAGCTCACCACCGTGGGACTCGGAGTCCAATGAGCAGTTCTTC.

J is TRBJ2-2 and V is TRBV20-1; D is perhaps TRBD2 (5 bases). This CDR3 spans 11 amino acids. V dropped 5 bases and J dropped 5 bases, with 6 bases sitting between them. Per germline, CDR1 DFQATT and CDR2 SNEGSKA (reference sequence). For the CDR3, the DNA is TGCAGTGCTCAGCGGACCGGGGAGCTGTTTTTT. Protein sequence: CSAQRTGELFF.

The V and J genes are TRBV15 and TRBJ1-2; D not resolved. The germline CDR1 and CDR2 sequences are LNHNV and YYDKDF (reference sequence). The length of the CDR3 is 16 residues. Between the trimmed V and J ends, which lost 1 base and 4 bases, there was a span of 16 bases. The chain's CDR3 is CATSRGLQTPGYGYTF. DNA of the CDR3: TGTGCCACCAGCAGAGGTTTACAAACTCCGGGCTATGGCTACACCTTC.

The chain joins TRBV5-4 to TRBJ2-3; 13 nucleotides align to TRBD2. The length of the CDR3 is 17 residues. The germline gives CDR1 SGHNT, CDR2 YYREEE (reference sequence). Losses at the gene ends were 0 bases for V and 3 bases for J; bases not matched to a gene: 4. DNA for the CDR3: TGTGCCAGCAGCTTGGGACTAGCGGGAGGAGTAACAGATACGCAGTATTTT. Its protein product is CASSLGLAGGVTDTQYF.

V gene TRBV7-9 combines with J gene TRBJ1-3, with 10 bases matching TRBD1. The trim removed 5 bases at V and 0 bases at J, leaving 13 bases unmatched. The CDR3 has 19 residues. Germline-derived CDR1 and CDR2 are SEHNR and FQNEAQ (reference sequence). CDR3: CASSRGSWDRGPSGNTIYF. The CDR3 nucleotides read TGTGCCAGCAGCCGCGGAAGCTGGGACAGGGGCCCCTCTGGAAACACCATATATTTT.

The chain combines TRBV4-3 with TRBJ1-4; tentatively, D is TRBD1 (6 bases). V lost 0 bases and J lost 7, with 21 bases in between. CDR1 is LGHNA, CDR2 YSLEER, per germline. The CDR3 loop spans 18 amino acids. The CDR3 sequence is CASSQEKGDPGFGEKLFF. Here the CDR3 DNA reads TGCGCCAGCAGCCAAGAAAAGGGGGATCCGGGCTTTGGTGAAAAACTGTTTTTT.

The chain uses TRBV9 and TRBJ2-1; a possible D gene is TRBD2 (6 bases). Germline lookup yields CDR1 SGDLS and CDR2 YYNGEE. The CDR3 is made up of 15 amino acids. V lost 0 bases and J 8 bases, leaving 15 bases between the germline ends. CDR3 residues: CASSVGAGPSHEQFF. CDR3 DNA sequence: TGTGCCAGCAGCGTAGGGGCGGGACCGAGCCATGAGCAGTTCTTC.

The CDR3 protein is CASSLAGVYEQYF. DNA for the CDR3: TGTGCCAGCAGCCTTGCAGGGGTGTACGAGCAGTACTTC. The genes are TRBV14 and TRBJ2-7; possible D gene TRBD1, 6 bases. The CDR3 consists of 13 residues. Between the trimmed V and J ends, which lost 4 bases and 4 bases, there was a span of 11 bases. Per germline, CDR1 SGHDN and CDR2 FVKESK.

This sequence joins TRBV5-5 and TRBJ1-3; D unresolved. Trimming removed 1 base from V and 0 bases from J, with 14 bases in between. Germline V lookup: CDR1 SGHKS, CDR2 YYEKEE (reference sequence). The CDR3 consists of 17 residues. The CDR3 region is CASSLLDSFSSGNTIYF. Here the CDR3 DNA reads TGTGCCAGCAGCTTGTTGGATAGTTTTAGCTCTGGAAACACCATATATTTT.

This CDR3 reads CASSSANGYGYTF. DNA for the CDR3: TGCGCCAGCAGCTCCGCTAACGGCTATGGCTACACCTTC. The chain links TRBV5-1 to TRBJ1-2, with D unclear. The length of the CDR3 is 13 residues. The germline V gene encodes CDR1 SGHRS and CDR2 YFSETQ. Trimming left V 3 bases short and J 4 bases short, with 10 bases between.

The rearrangement links TRBV20-1 to TRBJ2-7, with 7 bases aligning to TRBD1. V shed 3 bases, J shed 5 bases, and the junction held 7 bases outside the gene matches. This CDR3 spans 13 amino acids. Germline V lookup: CDR1 DFQATT, CDR2 SNEGSKA (reference sequence). The CDR3 sequence: CSASGTDLHEQYF. CDR3 nucleotide sequence: TGCAGTGCTAGTGGGACAGACCTACACGAGCAGTACTTC.

The V call is TRBV5-4, the J call TRBJ2-2, with 7 positions matching TRBD2. Germline V gives CDR1 SGHNT, CDR2 YYREEE (reference sequence). The CDR3 has 15 amino acids. Unmatched junction bases numbered 7, after V lost 2 bases and J lost 6 bases. The CDR3 DNA is TGTGCCAGCAGCTTTGGCGGGAGCTCCCCCGGGGAGCTGTTTTTT. Its protein is CASSFGGSSPGELFF. Full variable domain (outside the CDR3, taken from reference TRBV5-4 and TRBJ2-2): ETGVTQSPTHLIKTRGQQVTLRCSSQSGHNTVSWYQQALGQGPQFIFQYYREEENGRGNFPPRFSGLQFPNYSSELNVNALELDDSALYLCASSFGGSSPGELFFGEGSRLTVL.

The V call is TRBV7-2, the J call TRBJ1-5; D may be TRBD1 (5 bases). Germline loops: CDR1 SGHTA, CDR2 FQGNSA. The CDR3 is made up of 18 amino acids. V lost 1 base to trimming and J lost 0 bases, with 16 bases between them. DNA for the CDR3: TGTGCCAGCAGCTTAGGGGTTATAGGGGCAAATAGCAATCAGCCCCAGCATTTT. Its protein product is CASSLGVIGANSNQPQHF.

The chain uses TRBV19 and TRBJ1-2; no firm D call. Germline CDR1 and CDR2: LNHDA and SQIVND (reference sequence). The CDR3 totals 15 residues. V was pared by 7 bases and J by 0 bases, with 15 bases between. CDR3 in amino acids: CASIPRPGANYGYTF. In nucleotides, the CDR3 is TGTGCCAGTATCCCTCGCCCGGGAGCTAACTATGGCTACACCTTC.

This clone was seen more than once but under ten times. CDR3 sequence reads: CASSQIPSRSYEQYF. CDR3 DNA: TGTGCCAGCAGCCAGATTCCCAGCCGGTCCTACGAGCAGTACTTC. The chain carries TRBV28 and TRBJ2-7; no definite D call. Germline V gene sequence: CDR1 MDHEN, CDR2 SYDVKM. Trimming stripped 6 bases from V and 1 base from J, with 16 bases between. The CDR3 sequence is 15 residues long.

The rearrangement links TRBV5-4 to TRBJ2-4, with D perhaps TRBD1 (5 bases). This CDR3 is 16 amino acids long. Germline CDR1 is SGHNT and CDR2 is YYREEE (reference sequence). V lost 0 bases and J 1 base, leaving 11 bases between the germline ends. The CDR3 is CASSLGTPTAKNIQYF. DNA of the CDR3: TGTGCCAGCAGCTTGGGGACACCAACGGCCAAAAACATTCAGTACTTC. The whole variable domain, remainder taken from reference TRBV5-4 and TRBJ2-4, is ETGVTQSPTHLIKTRGQQVTLRCSSQSGHNTVSWYQQALGQGPQFIFQYYREEENGRGNFPPRFSGLQFPNYSSELNVNALELDDSALYLCASSLGTPTAKNIQYFGAGTRLSVL.

CDR3 in amino acids: CASREGPPNQPQHF. CDR3 bases: TGTGCCAGCAGGGAGGGGCCGCCAAATCAGCCCCAGCATTTT. The genes are TRBV2 and TRBJ1-5; D is perhaps TRBD1 (5 bases). The CDR3 covers 14 residues. V lost 6 bases and J lost 4, with 13 bases in between. The V gene's germline CDR1 is SNHLY and CDR2 FYNNEI.

This rearrangement joins TRBV2 to TRBJ2-1; TRBD1 matches 7 bases. Trimming removed 4 bases from V and 3 bases from J; junction bases left unmatched: 3. This CDR3 has 14 amino acids. Germline V gives CDR1 SNHLY, CDR2 FYNNEI. The CDR3 spells CASSAQGNYNEQFF. For the CDR3, the DNA is TGTGCCAGCAGTGCACAGGGGAACTACAATGAGCAGTTCTTC. The full variable domain, completed using reference TRBV2 and TRBJ2-1, is EPEVTQTPSHQVTQMGQEVILRCVPISNHLYFYWYRQILGQKVEFLVSFYNNEISEKSEIFDDQFSVERPDGSNFTLKIRSTKLEDSAMYFCASSAQGNYNEQFFGPGTRLTVL.